These 4 T cell receptor beta chains were all obtained from the same sample, sequenced in a study of blood T cells in healthy people across ages. With a J-beta primer mix and a sample-barcoded 5' primer, a second PCR ran roughly 6 to 11 cycles. MiXCR was run by TCRdb on the 5' RACE reads, yielding one entry per CDR3 protein. The sample has fewer than 950,000 distinct CDR3 sequences, about 53% seen once. Sequenced input: blood. The source of these receptors is an elderly man in good health.

This sequence joins TRBV6-6 and TRBJ2-5; D unresolved. Germline V gene lookup returns CDR1 MNHNY and CDR2 SVGAGI (reference sequence). The V end lost 6 bases, the J end lost 2 bases, and 16 bases lay between the germline ends. The CDR3 has 15 amino acids. The CDR3 protein is CASSRKDPLQETQYF. CDR3 bases: TGTGCCAGCAGCCGCAAGGACCCCCTACAAGAGACCCAGTACTTC.

This clonotype showed up just a few times. A read error is possible here, since a much larger clone lies one base away. The chain recombines TRBV6-5 with TRBJ2-1; TRBD2 is a possible D gene (5 bases). V gave up 6 bases and J gave up 13 bases, with 25 bases separating them. Germline CDR1 is MNHEY and CDR2 is SVGAGI. The CDR3 runs 15 residues. In DNA, the CDR3 is TGTGCCAGCAGAACTCTCCTAGGAGGCGCAGAGACCCAGTTCTTC. It translates to CASRTLLGGAETQFF.

Only a few counts were recorded for this clonotype. This chain connects TRBV5-6 to TRBJ1-2; D not certain. Germline CDR1 and CDR2: SGHDT and YYEEEE. There are 14 residues in the CDR3. V was cut by 0 bases and J by 4 bases, with 10 bases left in between. In DNA, the CDR3 is TGTGCCAGCAGCTTGGGCGGCGCGAGCTATGGCTACACCTTC. It encodes CASSLGGASYGYTF.

J is TRBJ2-1 and V is TRBV20-1, with unresolved D. Germline V gene lookup returns CDR1 DFQATT and CDR2 SNEGSKA (reference sequence). V lost 0 bases, J lost 0 bases, and 9 bases lay in between. The CDR3 covers 15 residues. CDR3 DNA: TGCAGTGCTAGAGAGGCTTGGGGCTCCTACAATGAGCAGTTCTTC. It is translated as CSAREAWGSYNEQFF.